A selection of T cell receptor beta chains follows, all from one sample in a study of cytomegalovirus exposure and HLA in healthy donors. Some clones are missing from TCRdb's copy, which holds only in-frame ones; the method was immunoSEQ multiplex PCR. The table has 150,000 to 200,000 clones, approximately 86% seen once; the top ten hold 2% to 2.5%. Sequenced sample: PBMCs. The source of these receptors is a woman between 18 and 30 years old in good health and CMV-seronegative. The CDR3 runs from the conserved cysteine through the conserved F or W. D genes are given only for firm matches. Clone size, where shown, is once, few, many, or a class for clones that have expanded.

cdr3_nt cdr3_aa j_call v_call clone_size d_call
TGTGCCAGCAGTGTTTTAGGGGGGGCGAACACTGAAGCTTTCTTT CASSVLGGANTEAFF TRBJ1-1 TRBV27 - -
TGTGCCAGCAGTCAAAAGGGGGGGCCCTACAATGAGCAGTTCTTC CASSQKGGPYNEQFF TRBJ2-1 TRBV27 once -
TGTGCCATCAGACCCCCCGGACTAGCGGGGGGTGAGCAGTACTTC CAIRPPGLAGGEQYF TRBJ2-7 TRBV10-3 - TRBD2
TGTGCCAGCTCACCACCCGGCAGGGGGTACTATGGCTACACCTTC CASSPPGRGYYGYTF TRBJ1-2 TRBV18 - TRBD1
TGTGCCAGCAGCTCCCCCCCGGGACAGGGGGTGAGGACTGAAGCTTTCTTT CASSSPPGQGVRTEAFF TRBJ1-1 TRBV7-9 - TRBD1
TGTGCCTGGAACCCCCCAGTAATGAACACTGAAGCTTTCTTT CAWNPPVMNTEAFF TRBJ1-1 TRBV30 - -
TGTGCCAGCAGCTTTGGTCGGGACAGTGAAAAACTGTTTTTT CASSFGRDSEKLFF TRBJ1-4 TRBV5-4 - TRBD1
TGTGCCTGGTCCGGTGACAGGGGATTTGGAAACACCATATATTTT CAWSGDRGFGNTIYF TRBJ1-3 TRBV30 - TRBD1
TGTGCCAGCGGGAGTTATAGCAATCAGCCCCAGCATTTT CASGSYSNQPQHF TRBJ1-5 TRBV19 - -
TGTGCCAGCAGCGCCTCTAGAATTGGGGGCATGACAATCGAGCAGTTCTTC CASSASRIGGMTIEQFF TRBJ2-1 TRBV7-9 - -
TGCGCCAGCAGCCAACCCAGTGTGGGAGGGGGGGACAATGAGCAGTTCTTC CASSQPSVGGGDNEQFF TRBJ2-1 TRBV4-1 - -
TGTGCCAGCAGCTTCCTCGGGACTAGCGGGAAAGTGGAGCAGTTCTTC CASSFLGTSGKVEQFF TRBJ2-1 TRBV5-8 - TRBD2
TGTGCCAGCAGTGTTGAGGTCATGAACACTGAAGCTTTCTTT CASSVEVMNTEAFF TRBJ1-1 TRBV6-1 - -
TGTGCCAGCAGGTTTAGTAAAGAATCTTCCGAGGGCTACACCTTC CASRFSKESSEGYTF TRBJ1-2 TRBV7-9 - -
TGCGCCAGCAGTCCCACGATAAGGGGATCGCGCACAGATACGCAGTATTTT CASSPTIRGSRTDTQYF TRBJ2-3 TRBV4-3 once -
TGTGCCAGTAGTATCGACGGGGGGACTGGATATCGCACAGATACGCAGTATTTT CASSIDGGTGYRTDTQYF TRBJ2-3 TRBV19 - TRBD2
TGTGCCAGCAGGCCCCGGGACAGGGGCTACACTGAAGCTTTCTTT CASRPRDRGYTEAFF TRBJ1-1 TRBV7-9 - TRBD1
TGTGCCAGTAGTATGGGGACAGGGGGAAACACCATATATTTT CASSMGTGGNTIYF TRBJ1-3 TRBV19 - TRBD1
TGTGCCAGCTCACCAGGGCAGGCCGGAGCTTTCTTT CASSPGQAGAFF TRBJ1-1 TRBV18 - -
TGTGCCAGCAGCTCCGCGGACAGCACCTACGAGCAGTACTTC CASSSADSTYEQYF TRBJ2-7 TRBV7-3 once -